Each of the 22 T cell receptor beta chains below was sequenced from the same sample in a study of T cell responses to AZD1222 COVID-19 vaccine. Assay: immunoSEQ multiplex PCR; the TCRdb copy retains only in-frame clones and omits some. The sample carries over 95,000 clones, nearly 90% recorded once. The input for sequencing was peripheral blood, taken on day 0 of AZD1222 vaccination. The receptors here all came from an adult in good health.

The CDR3 DNA is TGCAGTGCTCCCCTGGGCCTGGGGCAGTTCTTC. This codes for CSAPLGLGQFF. This rearrangement joins TRBV20-1 to TRBJ2-1, with unresolved D. Trimming shortened V by 5 bases and J by 12 bases, and 14 bases separated the two germline ends. The CDR3 covers 11 residues. From germline, CDR1 is DFQATT and CDR2 SNEGSKA (reference sequence).

This rearrangement joins TRBV4-3 to TRBJ1-3, with a weak D call TRBD1 (6 bases). The CDR3 is 15 amino acids. With 1 base removed from V and 4 bases from J, the gap between germline ends came to 11 bases. Germline V gene data show CDR1 as LGHNA and CDR2 as YSLEER. In DNA form, the CDR3 reads TGCGCCAGCAGCCAAGCAGCAGGGGTAGGAAACACCATATATTTT. It translates to CASSQAAGVGNTIYF.

The chain has TRBV18 and TRBJ1-1, with D possibly being TRBD1 (6 bases). Germline CDR1 and CDR2: KGHSH and LQKENI. This CDR3 is 17 amino acids long. Deletions cut 0 bases from V and 0 bases from J, with 14 bases between. Here the CDR3 reads CASSPPSIGQLNTEAFF. Here the CDR3 DNA reads TGTGCCAGCTCACCACCGAGCATCGGACAGCTGAACACTGAAGCTTTCTTT.

The rearrangement uses TRBV5-8 and TRBJ2-1; TRBD2 matches at 7 bases. With V trimmed by 0 bases and J by 4 bases, 7 bases remained unmatched. The CDR3 extends over 16 amino acids. Germline CDR1 is SGHTS and CDR2 is YDEGEE. The CDR3 region has the DNA TGTGCCAGCAGCTTGGGGGCGGGAGTGAGGTACAATGAGCAGTTCTTC. Residues: CASSLGAGVRYNEQFF.

The chain carries TRBV11-2 and TRBJ1-4; a possible D gene is TRBD1 (5 bases). The germline V and J ends were trimmed by 4 bases and 8 bases, with 17 bases remaining between them. Germline-derived CDR1 and CDR2 are SGHAT and FQNNGV. The CDR3 has 15 amino acids. The CDR3 spells CASSSFVGVGEKLFF. CDR3 in DNA: TGTGCCAGCAGCTCCTTTGTGGGGGTAGGCGAAAAACTGTTTTTT.

The V and J genes are TRBV7-3 and TRBJ2-3; D possibly matches TRBD1 or TRBD2 (5 bases each). Germline V gene data show CDR1 as SGHTA and CDR2 as FQGTGA. The CDR3 has 14 residues. The V gene lost 5 bases and the J gene lost 6 bases, with 15 bases spanning the gap. CDR3 protein: CASSPKRGADTQYF. As DNA, the CDR3 is TGTGCCAGCAGCCCAAAACGAGGGGCGGATACGCAGTATTTT.

A single count supports this clone. The sample carries other DNA sequences with the same CDR3. The chain has TRBV7-9 and TRBJ2-3; the D call may be TRBD1 or TRBD2 (5 bases each). CDR3 length: 15 residues. V was trimmed by 1 base and J by 0 bases, leaving 8 bases between them. CDR1 SEHNR and CDR2 FQNEAQ come from the germline V gene (reference sequence). This CDR3 reads CASSLEGPSTDTQYF. CDR3 bases: TGTGCCAGCAGCTTAGAGGGACCTAGCACAGATACGCAGTATTTT.

This clone was found a few times. A read error may produce the germline difference seen at one junction end. The chain has TRBV5-1 and TRBJ1-1; 7 bases are shared with TRBD1. The CDR3 is 14 residues long. CDR1 and CDR2 (germline): SGHRS, YFSETQ. The CDR3 DNA sequence: TGTGCCAGCAGCCGGACAGGTGCGGACACTGAAGCTTTCTTT. It specifies CASSRTGADTEAFF.

This chain uses TRBV6-2 or TRBV6-3 with TRBJ2-3; 9 bases are shared with TRBD1. Per the germline V gene, CDR1 is MNHEY and CDR2 is SVGEGT. There are 14 residues in the CDR3. The V and J ends lost 4 bases and 4 bases, in that order; junction bases with no gene match: 3. CDR3 sequence reads: CASSWTGASDTQYF. CDR3 in DNA: TGTGCCAGCAGTTGGACAGGGGCGTCAGATACGCAGTATTTT.

The chain employs TRBV4-2 and TRBJ1-2; 7 bases are a match to TRBD1. CDR3 length: 16 amino acids. The J segment lost 8 bases and the V segment lost 0 bases, leaving 12 bases of the junction unmatched. Germline lookup yields CDR1 LGHNA and CDR2 YNFKEQ. In DNA form, the CDR3 reads TGTGCCAGCAGCCAAGAAGGGACAGTCTTGGCAGGGGGCTACACCTTC. It codes for CASSQEGTVLAGGYTF.

Points on this clone: One junction end disagrees with the germline gene, perhaps due to a read error. This chain uses TRBV5-1 with TRBJ2-2; D possibly matches TRBD1 or TRBD2 (5 bases each). CDR3 length equals 13 residues. The germline CDR1 and CDR2 sequences are SGHRS and YFSETQ. The CDR3 DNA is TGTGCCAGCAGAGGGGCCTGGACCGGGGAGCTGTTTTTT. It specifies CASRGAWTGELFF.

The rearrangement uses TRBV2 and TRBJ1-1; TRBD1 might be the D (5 bases). The germline V gene has CDR1 SNHLY and CDR2 FYNNEI. The CDR3 contains 13 residues. V was trimmed by 5 bases and J by 4 bases, leaving 11 bases between them. In DNA, the CDR3 is TGTGCCAGCAGTAAAGGAGGGACCACTGAAGCTTTCTTT. Translation: CASSKGGTTEAFF. Full variable domain (rest looked up from reference TRBV2 and TRBJ1-1): EPEVTQTPSHQVTQMGQEVILRCVPISNHLYFYWYRQILGQKVEFLVSFYNNEISEKSEIFDDQFSVERPDGSNFTLKIRSTKLEDSAMYFCASSKGGTTEAFFGQGTRLTVV.

J is TRBJ1-2 and V is TRBV7-9; 10 bases are shared with TRBD1. Germline CDR1 reads SEHNR; CDR2 reads FQNEAQ (reference sequence). The CDR3 contains 15 residues. The V and J ends lost 3 bases and 4 bases, in that order; junction bases with no gene match: 5. In DNA form, the CDR3 reads TGTGCCAGCAGCTTGGACAGGGGGGGTTCCTATGGCTACACCTTC. This codes for CASSLDRGGSYGYTF.

The chain couples TRBV10-2 to TRBJ1-3; D is possibly TRBD1 (5 bases). Germline CDR1 is WSHSY and CDR2 is SAAADI. V lost 5 bases to trimming and J lost 4 bases, with 15 bases between them. The CDR3 runs 15 residues. The CDR3 DNA reads TGCGCCAGCAGTCACCAGGAAGGGGACGGAAACACCATATATTTT. It encodes CASSHQEGDGNTIYF.

This rearrangement joins TRBV5-4 to TRBJ1-6; D ambiguous. Germline-derived CDR1 and CDR2 are SGHNT and YYREEE (reference sequence). The CDR3 sequence is 16 residues long. Trimming pared 4 bases from V and 6 bases from J, leaving 17 bases between. CDR3 region: CASSVRTGDGNSPLHF. In nucleotides, the CDR3 is TGTGCCAGCAGCGTCCGGACGGGCGACGGTAATTCACCCCTCCACTTT.

This rearrangement joins TRBV20-1 to TRBJ1-5; D is perhaps TRBD1 (5 bases). With 3 bases removed from V and 7 bases from J, the gap between germline ends came to 13 bases. The CDR3 runs to 13 residues. Per the germline V gene, CDR1 is DFQATT and CDR2 is SNEGSKA (reference sequence). This CDR3 reads CSASGGVGQPQHF. CDR3 nucleotide sequence: TGCAGTGCTAGTGGGGGGGTTGGGCAGCCCCAGCATTTT.

This clone was picked up one time. The chain uses TRBV19 and TRBJ1-6, with 7 bases matching TRBD1. V dropped 8 bases and J dropped 2; count of bases not matched to a gene: 3. Germline CDR1 reads LNHDA; CDR2 reads SQIVND (reference sequence). The CDR3 spans 14 residues. The CDR3 loop reads CASRQGAYNSPLHF. The DNA of the CDR3 is TGTGCCAGTCGACAGGGTGCCTATAATTCACCCCTCCACTTT.

The chain carries TRBV18 and TRBJ2-1; 9 nucleotides agree with TRBD1. V dropped 2 bases and J dropped 2; count of bases not matched to a gene: 4. CDR1 and CDR2 from the germline V gene are KGHSH and LQKENI. The CDR3 runs 16 residues. The CDR3 loop is CASSPRDRVTYNEQFF. CDR3 in DNA: TGTGCCAGCTCACCAAGGGACAGGGTCACCTACAATGAGCAGTTCTTC. Supplemented by reference TRBV18 and TRBJ2-1, the full variable domain reads NAGVMQNPRHLVRRRGQEARLRCSPMKGHSHVYWYRQLPEEGLKFMVYLQKENIIDESGMPKERFSAEFPKEGPSILRIQQVVRGDSAAYFCASSPRDRVTYNEQFFGPGTRLTVL.

V gene TRBV2 combines with J gene TRBJ2-3; weak D call: TRBD2 (6 bases). V lost 8 bases to trimming and J lost 3 bases, with 18 bases between them. The CDR3 loop spans 15 amino acids. The germline gives CDR1 SNHLY, CDR2 FYNNEI. In nucleotides, the CDR3 is TGTGCCAGCGCCACCGGCGGGGCGACGACAGATACGCAGTATTTT. This sequence encodes CASATGGATTDTQYF.

This chain uses TRBV28 with TRBJ1-2, with D tentatively TRBD1 (6 bases). Trimming pared 8 bases from V and 4 bases from J, leaving 17 bases between. The CDR3 is 14 residues long. Looked up from germline, CDR1 is MDHEN and CDR2 is SYDVKM. The CDR3 loop reads CASLGLGQFYGYTF. DNA for the CDR3: TGTGCCAGCCTCGGATTAGGACAGTTCTATGGCTACACCTTC.

DNA for the CDR3: TGTGCCAGCAGCCCCCCCGGGACAGGGCCCCGCTCCTACAATGAGCAGTTCTTC. This codes for CASSPPGTGPRSYNEQFF. The chain employs TRBV7-9 and TRBJ2-1; 9 bases map to TRBD1. The V gene's germline CDR1 is SEHNR and CDR2 FQNEAQ (reference sequence). This CDR3 comprises 18 residues. V dropped 5 bases and J dropped 0; count of bases not matched to a gene: 11.

The rearrangement links TRBV27 to TRBJ1-1, with D possibly being TRBD1 (5 bases). CDR3 size: 15 residues. Germline V gene data show CDR1 as MNHEY and CDR2 as SMNVEV (reference sequence). Trimming shortened V by 2 bases and J by 0 bases, and 10 bases separated the two germline ends. The CDR3 is CASSLAGSMNTEAFF. The CDR3 bases are TGTGCCAGCAGTTTAGCAGGGTCCATGAACACTGAAGCTTTCTTT.